Listed below are T cell receptor beta chains from one sample, sequenced in a study of beta chain features in type 1 diabetes. Clones were read by immunoSEQ multiplex PCR, and TCRdb kept only the in-frame ones, dropping some. Here the sample spans about 710,000 clones, more than 13% being singletons. Material: naive CD4+ T cells from blood. Source of these receptors: a man aged 18 to 30 with type 1 diabetes. The CDR3 runs from the conserved cysteine through the conserved F or W.

j_call v_call cdr3_aa
TRBJ2-2 TRBV15 CATSTREGAAGELFF
TRBJ1-2 TRBV28 CASGSLGYGYTF
TRBJ2-6 TRBV9 CASSPRSTAGANVLTF
TRBJ2-5 TRBV11-2 CASSHGTTSQETQYF
TRBJ2-1 TRBV11-2 CASSLDQASENEQFF
TRBJ1-5 TRBV6-5 CASSYSRTEGGQPQHF
TRBJ2-1 TRBV30 CAWSVLSAINEQFF
TRBJ2-7 TRBV2 CASRTGGYEQYF
TRBJ2-1 TRBV6-6 CASTSGTTHNEQFF
TRBJ2-1 TRBV13 CASSFLAGRYANEQFF
TRBJ2-1 TRBV7-2 CASSMPGLTYNEQFF
TRBJ1-3 TRBV29-1 CSVAAGNTIYF
TRBJ1-1 TRBV29-1 CSVGRRLNTEAFF
TRBJ2-1 TRBV10-1 CASSEAAGGRNYNEQFF
TRBJ1-5 TRBV10-3 CAIGAQGANQPQHF
TRBJ2-7 TRBV6-5 CASSYKVTRREQYF
TRBJ2-1 TRBV27 CASSLDGRNSYNEQFF
TRBJ1-4 TRBV7-9 CASSFRGRGSVNEKLFF
TRBJ2-3 TRBV2 CATHRELGTQYF
TRBJ1-6 TRBV7-7 CASSLDGTANSPLHF
TRBJ2-5 TRBV5-5 CASSRSRSGFYEETQYF
TRBJ2-7 TRBV5-1 CASTLEVDRSYEQYF
TRBJ2-7 TRBV30 CAWSVGQRSSYEQYF
TRBJ1-1 TRBV30 CAFARGASSDTEAFF
TRBJ2-7 TRBV5-1 CASSLGDGYEQYF
TRBJ1-2 TRBV19 CATGLDYGYTF
TRBJ2-7 TRBV27 CASSPLDRGREQYF
TRBJ1-3 TRBV30 CAWSVNLSGNTIYF
TRBJ2-7 TRBV30 CAWSELGGYEQYF
TRBJ1-1 TRBV12-2 CASRFDDREKLNTEAFF